Below are 23 T cell receptor beta chains sequenced from a single sample in a study of OX40 agonist ivuxolimab in advanced cancers. Data came from immunoSEQ multiplex PCR; TCRdb stores just in-frame clones and leaves some out. The profile covers about 46,000 clones, with around nine tenths appearing a single time and around 11% taken by the ten largest. Source: CD4+ or CD8+ T cells sorted from blood, taken in a trial of the OX40 agonist ivuxolimab. Receptors were obtained from an adult with an advanced solid tumor such as melanoma, head and neck, liver or kidney cancer.

The chain links TRBV28 to TRBJ1-1, with D unclear. Germline V CDR1 and CDR2: MDHEN, SYDVKM. The V end lost 6 bases, the J end lost 0 bases, and 11 bases lay between the germline ends. This CDR3 contains 14 residues. The CDR3: CASSLGKMNTEAFF. The CDR3 DNA reads TGTGCCAGCAGCCTTGGGAAGATGAACACTGAAGCTTTCTTT.

This chain links TRBV4-3 with TRBJ2-1; no clear D. Deletions cut 2 bases from V and 0 bases from J, with 8 bases between. This CDR3 region has 15 residues. The germline V gene encodes CDR1 LGHNA and CDR2 YSLEER. Here the CDR3 reads CASSQHRGSYNEQFF. As DNA, the CDR3 is TGCGCCAGCAGCCAACACCGAGGCTCCTACAATGAGCAGTTCTTC.

The chain carries TRBV28 and TRBJ2-5; 11 bases map to TRBD2. V lost 6 bases to trimming and J lost 3 bases; unmatched junction nucleotides: 9. Per the germline V gene, CDR1 is MDHEN and CDR2 is SYDVKM. This CDR3 has 16 amino acids. This CDR3 is CASSSSPGLAEETQYF. The CDR3 DNA is TGTGCCAGCAGCTCATCTCCGGGACTAGCGGAAGAGACCCAGTACTTC.

This sequence joins TRBV27 and TRBJ2-7; 8 bases line up with TRBD1. Germline V lookup: CDR1 MNHEY, CDR2 SMNVEV (reference sequence). Unmatched junction bases numbered 4, after V lost 1 base and J lost 5 bases. The CDR3 consists of 14 residues. The DNA of the CDR3 is TGTGCCAGCAGTTTATACAGGGGGTGGGACGAGCAGTACTTC. It codes for CASSLYRGWDEQYF.

The V call is TRBV7-8, the J call TRBJ2-3, with 9 bases lining up with TRBD1. The germline gives CDR1 SGHVS, CDR2 FQNEAQ. This CDR3 is built from 15 residues. V lost 4 bases to trimming and J lost 4 bases; unmatched junction nucleotides: 6. The CDR3 nucleotides read TGTGCCAGCAGCTCCGGGACAGGGTACGCAGATACGCAGTATTTT. Translated: CASSSGTGYADTQYF.

The rearrangement uses TRBV28 and TRBJ2-7; 9 bases are shared with TRBD2. The CDR3 has 17 amino acids. V shed 8 bases and J 7 bases; nucleotides not matched to a gene: 21. Per the germline V gene, CDR1 is MDHEN and CDR2 is SYDVKM. CDR3 loop: CASQADDIWREGGEQYF. The CDR3 DNA follows: TGTGCCAGCCAGGCGGACGATATTTGGCGGGAGGGTGGAGAGCAGTACTTC.

A single count supports this clone. The chain uses TRBV11-2 and TRBJ1-5, with a tentative D call TRBD1 (5 bases). The germline CDR1 and CDR2 sequences are SGHAT and FQNNGV. This CDR3 region has 15 residues. V shed 5 bases and J shed 3 bases, with 14 bases lying between them. The CDR3 loop reads CASSRDTGYNQPQHF. The DNA of the CDR3 is TGTGCCAGCAGCAGAGACACAGGCTACAATCAGCCCCAGCATTTT.

Concerning this clone itself: Other DNA sequences in this sample translate to the same CDR3. V and J are TRBV6-1 and TRBJ1-1; TRBD1 aligns across 12 bases. The germline gives CDR1 MNHNS, CDR2 SASEGT. The CDR3 contains 15 residues. The CDR3 DNA is TGTGATGTGGGGACAGGGGGCTTCATGAACACTGAAGCTTTCTTT. This gives the protein CDVGTGGFMNTEAFF.

The rearrangement joins TRBV7-9 to TRBJ1-4, with D unclear. This CDR3 is 15 amino acids long. Germline CDR1 SEHNR, CDR2 FQNEAQ (reference sequence). The V gene lost 5 bases and the J gene lost 2 bases, with 12 bases spanning the gap. The CDR3 region is CASSPGVGTNEKLFF. CDR3 bases: TGTGCCAGCAGCCCTGGCGTCGGGACTAATGAAAAACTGTTTTTT.

V and J are TRBV7-9 and TRBJ1-4; D is perhaps TRBD1 (6 bases). The ends were cut back, 1 base at V and 8 bases at J, with 11 bases in the middle. Germline CDR1 SEHNR, CDR2 FQNEAQ (reference sequence). This CDR3 comprises 14 residues. In nucleotides, the CDR3 is TGTGCCAGCAGCTTAGAAACAGGGCGGGAAAAACTGTTTTTT. Amino acids: CASSLETGREKLFF.

This rearrangement joins TRBV5-1 to TRBJ1-6, with a possible D match to TRBD1 (6 bases). The CDR3 spans 18 residues. CDR1 and CDR2 from the germline V gene are SGHRS and YFSETQ. Trimming removed 4 bases from V and 4 bases from J, with 21 bases in between. CDR3 DNA sequence: TGCGCCAGCAGCGCTCCACAGGGCGGCTGGGATTATAATTCACCCCTCCACTTT. It encodes CASSAPQGGWDYNSPLHF. Filled out from reference TRBV5-1 and TRBJ1-6, the complete variable domain reads KAGVTQTPRYLIKTRGQQVTLSCSPISGHRSVSWYQQTPGQGLQFLFEYFSETQRNKGNFPGRFSGRQFSNSRSEMNVSTLELGDSALYLCASSAPQGGWDYNSPLHFGNGTRLTVT.

The J gene is TRBJ2-7, the V gene TRBV5-1, with D hard to call. Germline-derived CDR1 and CDR2 are SGHRS and YFSETQ. CDR3 length equals 16 residues. The V end lost 3 bases, the J end lost 2 bases, and 18 bases lay between the germline ends. The chain's CDR3 is CASSSKIRESTYEQYF. In DNA form, the CDR3 reads TGCGCCAGCAGCTCGAAAATAAGGGAATCAACCTACGAGCAGTACTTC.

The chain employs TRBV7-6 and TRBJ2-5; D gene unclear. The CDR3 loop spans 15 amino acids. Germline lookup yields CDR1 SGHVS and CDR2 FNYEAQ. Trimming removed 5 bases at V and 2 bases at J, with 15 bases between. CDR3 residues: CASSPERLVQETQYF. CDR3 nucleotides: TGTGCCAGCAGCCCCGAGAGACTGGTTCAAGAGACCCAGTACTTC. The full variable domain, completed using reference TRBV7-6 and TRBJ2-5, is GAGVSQSPRYKVTKRGQDVALRCDPISGHVSLYWYRQALGQGPEFLTYFNYEAQQDKSGLPNDRFSAERPEGSISTLTIQRTEQRDSAMYRCASSPERLVQETQYFGPGTRLLVL.

The rearrangement links TRBV6-5 to TRBJ1-1; D remains unclear. V shed 5 bases and J shed 4 bases, with 5 bases lying between them. Germline V gene data show CDR1 as MNHEY and CDR2 as SVGAGI. CDR3 length: 11 residues. CDR3 nucleotide sequence: TGTGCCAGCAGTGTGGGCACTGAAGCTTTCTTT. It codes for CASSVGTEAFF.

The CDR3 coding sequence is TGTGCCAGCAGGATGGAGGGTCCGTACAATGAGCAGTTCTTC. Amino acid sequence: CASRMEGPYNEQFF. This chain connects TRBV27 to TRBJ2-1; D may be TRBD2 (6 bases). The ends were cut back, 6 bases at V and 4 bases at J, with 13 bases in the middle. Germline CDR1 and CDR2: MNHEY and SMNVEV (reference sequence). The CDR3 is 14 amino acids.

This clone has a handful of counts. This chain uses TRBV29-1 with TRBJ1-1; D remains ambiguous. V shed 5 bases and J shed 2 bases, with 6 bases lying between them. CDR1 SQVTM and CDR2 ANQGSEA come from the germline V gene. The CDR3 has 11 amino acids. CDR3: CSVRSNTEAFF. For the CDR3, the DNA is TGCAGCGTTCGTAGTAACACTGAAGCTTTCTTT.

This clone was recorded many times. The chain has TRBV9 and TRBJ2-1; 9 bases are shared with TRBD2. The CDR3 is 18 amino acids. Germline V gene lookup returns CDR1 SGDLS and CDR2 YYNGEE. Trimming took 7 bases from V and 3 from J; bases not matched to a gene: 17. The CDR3 region has the DNA TGTGCCAGCGGGCTGCCAACTGAGAGCGGGGGGTTCTACAATGAGCAGTTCTTC. Translation: CASGLPTESGGFYNEQFF.

The chain recombines TRBV9 with TRBJ2-7, with 9 bases fitting TRBD1. CDR3 length: 14 residues. The V gene end was trimmed by 4 bases and the J gene end by 6 bases; junction bases not matched to a gene: 8. CDR1 is SGDLS and CDR2 is YYNGEE in the germline V gene. The DNA for the CDR3 is TGTGCCAGCAGCCTAGGGGACAGGGTAATCGAGCAGTACTTC. This sequence encodes CASSLGDRVIEQYF.

The rearrangement joins TRBV4-3 to TRBJ2-5, with D perhaps matching TRBD2 (6 bases). CDR1 and CDR2 from the germline V gene are LGHNA and YSLEER. Trimming pared 1 base from V and 2 bases from J, leaving 17 bases between. The CDR3 is 17 amino acids. CDR3 coding DNA: TGCGCCAGCAGCCAAGGCCTCGGGGGACGTACACAAGAGACCCAGTACTTC. Protein: CASSQGLGGRTQETQYF.

The chain links TRBV21-1 to TRBJ1-1. TRBV21-1 is a pseudogene segment. The CDR3 is 15 residues long. The CDR3 spells CASSKKGGGGSLAFF. In DNA form, the CDR3 reads TGTGCCAGCAGCAAAAAGGGGGGCGGTGGGAGCCTAGCTTTCTTT.

The chain has TRBV10-3 and TRBJ2-5; TRBD2 agrees at 8 bases. Trimming removed 3 bases from V and 4 bases from J; junction bases left unmatched: 7. CDR1 and CDR2 from the germline V gene are ENHRY and SYGVKD. This CDR3 spans 15 amino acids. CDR3 region: CAISDPAGARETQYF. CDR3 sequence (DNA): TGTGCCATCAGTGACCCAGCGGGAGCACGAGAGACCCAGTACTTC.

The chain has TRBV5-1 and TRBJ1-1; TRBD1 matches at 8 bases. V lost 1 base and J lost 1; bases outside the gene matches: 12. This CDR3 region has 18 residues. Germline V gene data show CDR1 as SGHRS and CDR2 as YFSETQ. CDR3 DNA: TGCGCCAGCAGCTTGAGTGGGCAGGGGGCGAAGGGGAACACTGAAGCTTTCTTT. Translating gives CASSLSGQGAKGNTEAFF.

V and J are TRBV4-1 and TRBJ2-1; possible D gene TRBD2, 5 bases. This CDR3 region has 13 residues. Germline V CDR1 and CDR2: MGHRA, YSYEKL. Trimming shortened V by 4 bases and J by 16 bases, and 20 bases separated the two germline ends. The DNA of the CDR3 is TGCGCCAGCAGCCCCCCGGCGGCTAGCTTCTGTTTCTTC. Its protein is CASSPPAASFCFF.